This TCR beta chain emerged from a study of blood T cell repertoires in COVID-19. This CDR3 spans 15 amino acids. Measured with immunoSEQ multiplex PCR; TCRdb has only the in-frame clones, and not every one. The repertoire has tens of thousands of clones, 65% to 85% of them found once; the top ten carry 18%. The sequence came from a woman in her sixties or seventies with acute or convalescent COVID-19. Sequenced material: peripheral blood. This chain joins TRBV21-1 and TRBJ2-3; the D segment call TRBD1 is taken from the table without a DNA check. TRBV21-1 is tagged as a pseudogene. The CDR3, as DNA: TGTGCCAGAGCACGTGACACGCCTAGCACAGATACGCAGTATTTT. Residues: CARARDTPSTDTQYF.